This T cell receptor (beta chain) comes out of a study of shared clonotypes between healthy human individuals. The CDR3 spans 13 residues. With V trimmed by 6 bases and J by 3 bases, 5 bases remained unmatched. Per the germline V gene, CDR1 is LNHDA and CDR2 is SQIVND (reference sequence). Donors comprised only Caucasian adults living in Nashville, Tennessee. Only in-frame clones appear in the TCRdb table, and some are missing; sequencing was by immunoSEQ multiplex PCR. The table records 2 million to 2.5 million clones, 80% to 95% of them present only once. This chain links TRBV19 with TRBJ2-7; 7 bases match TRBD1. The sequence came from a man between 18 and 29 years old in good health. Some clones in this sample may be carry-over from other donors' samples. Sequenced material: naive CD4+ T cells from PBMCs. Sample subset: CD45RA+ positively selected. CDR3 sequence: CASRVGQDYEQYF. The CDR3 nucleotides are TGTGCCAGTAGAGTTGGACAGGACTACGAGCAGTACTTC. Using reference TRBV19 and TRBJ2-7 for the parts outside the CDR3, the full variable domain is DGGITQSPKYLFRKEGQNVTLSCEQNLNHDAMYWYRQDPGQGLRLIYYSQIVNDFQKGDIAEGYSVSREKKESFPLTVTSAQKNPTAFYLCASRVGQDYEQYFGPGTRLTVT.